Presented here are 12 T cell receptor beta chains from one specimen sequenced in a study of T-cell reconstitution after alpha-beta-depleted transplantation in children (dated by TCRdb to between 2015 and 2016). Receptor libraries were prepared by PCR. This sample was sequenced with an Illumina HiSeq 2500. TCR library preparation used molecular barcoding, with unique molecular identifiers applied to normalize quantification of the TCRbeta repertoire. The raw public reads went through TCRdb reprocessing: fastp at Q25, MiXCR clone calling, in-frame beta chains kept. Each CDR3 protein gets just one entry, which takes the most common genes and DNA from the rows behind it. The sample has fewer than 450,000 distinct CDR3 sequences on record, about 17% of them singletons. The top ten clones comprise approximately 44% of the sample. The sample's treatment or condition label, decoded: allogeneic hematopoietic cell transplantation with graft depleted of TCRalphabeta T cells and CD19 B cells.

Source: PBMCs, mostly from graft donor cells, taken 360 days after TCRalphabeta/CD19-depleted stem cell transplant. The receptors derive from a male patient between 2 and 9 years old who had a stem cell transplant for acute lymphoblastic leukemia, so the T cells may come from the graft donor.

This clonotype was seen a few times. The V call is TRBV4-3, the J call TRBJ2-5, with 9 bases identical to TRBD2. CDR1 LGHNA and CDR2 YSLEER come from the germline V gene. There are 16 residues in the CDR3. The V gene end was trimmed by 5 bases and the J gene end by 5 bases; junction bases not matched to a gene: 12. The CDR3: CASSLDFSGRGETQYF. DNA of the CDR3: TGCGCCAGCAGCTTAGACTTTAGCGGGAGAGGGGAGACCCAGTACTTC.

The sample holds a few counts of this clonotype. The rearrangement links TRBV18 to TRBJ2-5; D is ambiguous. The V gene lost 2 bases and the J gene lost 6 bases, with 7 bases spanning the gap. Germline V gives CDR1 KGHSH, CDR2 LQKENI. The CDR3 totals 12 residues. The CDR3 DNA reads as TGTGCCAGCTCACCAAGTCAAAAGACCCAGTACTTC. Its protein is CASSPSQKTQYF.

The chain carries TRBV6-5 and TRBJ1-6, with 7 bases fitting TRBD1. Germline V gives CDR1 MNHEY, CDR2 SVGAGI. The trim removed 6 bases at V and 13 bases at J, leaving 6 bases unmatched. The CDR3 spans 12 residues. CDR3 in amino acids: CASRLQGRPLHF. In DNA form, the CDR3 reads TGTGCCAGCAGACTACAGGGGAGGCCCCTCCACTTT.

V and J are TRBV10-2 and TRBJ2-2; D might be TRBD2 (6 bases). Per germline, CDR1 WSHSY and CDR2 SAAADI. The length of the CDR3 is 14 residues. Trimming shortened V by 5 bases and J by 5 bases, and 12 bases separated the two germline ends. The CDR3 DNA reads as TGCGCCAGCAGTCAGACTAGAGGGACCGGGGAGCTGTTTTTT. As protein: CASSQTRGTGELFF.

There are a few counts of this clonotype. This chain uses TRBV12-3 or TRBV12-4 with TRBJ2-5, with D possibly TRBD2 on 6 matching bases. Trimming stripped 1 base from V and 1 base from J, with 16 bases between. The CDR3 loop spans 17 amino acids. The DNA for the CDR3 is TGTGCCAGCAGTTTAGACCCCCCGAGGACTACCCAAGAGACCCAGTACTTC. Its protein product is CASSLDPPRTTQETQYF.

There are a few counts of this clonotype. The V call is TRBV7-9, the J call TRBJ2-1; weak D call: TRBD1 (6 bases). The germline V and J ends were trimmed by 2 bases and 4 bases, with 12 bases remaining between them. This CDR3 contains 15 residues. Germline assignment: CDR1 SEHNR and CDR2 FQNEAQ (reference sequence). The CDR3 here is CASSLFGDRYNEQFF. CDR3 bases: TGTGCCAGCAGCTTATTTGGTGACAGGTACAATGAGCAGTTCTTC.

This clonotype has just a few counts. The V and J genes are TRBV5-1 and TRBJ2-5; D gene ambiguous. CDR3 length equals 15 residues. From germline, CDR1 is SGHRS and CDR2 YFSETQ. V lost 1 base and J lost 0, with 10 bases in between. In DNA, the CDR3 is TGCGCCAGCAGCTTGATGAGAGGCCACCAAGAGACCCAGTACTTC. Its translation: CASSLMRGHQETQYF. Supplemented by reference TRBV5-1 and TRBJ2-5, the full variable domain reads KAGVTQTPRYLIKTRGQQVTLSCSPISGHRSVSWYQQTPGQGLQFLFEYFSETQRNKGNFPGRFSGRQFSNSRSEMNVSTLELGDSALYLCASSLMRGHQETQYFGPGTRLLVL.

This clonotype was found many times. The rearrangement links TRBV2 to TRBJ2-5; 7 bases agree with TRBD1. The CDR3 spans 13 residues. The germline gives CDR1 SNHLY, CDR2 FYNNEI. The ends lost 5 bases at V and 3 bases at J; junction bases unmatched: 3. CDR3 coding DNA: TGTGCCAGCAGTTGGGACAGAGAAGAGACCCAGTACTTC. This gives the protein CASSWDREETQYF.

This clonotype has a handful of counts. The chain combines TRBV28 with TRBJ1-4; D is unclear. Trimming took 5 bases from V and 8 from J, leaving 15 bases between them. This CDR3 has 14 residues. Germline CDR1 MDHEN, CDR2 SYDVKM. The CDR3 loop is CASSPLDPLEKLFF. The CDR3 DNA sequence: TGTGCCAGCAGTCCTCTAGACCCGCTAGAAAAACTGTTTTTT.

The gene calls are TRBV12-3 or TRBV12-4 and TRBJ2-3; 10 positions agree with TRBD2. V shed 6 bases, J shed 9 bases, and the junction held 6 bases outside the gene matches. The length of the CDR3 is 13 residues. The CDR3 sequence: CASSPILAGTQYF. In nucleotides, the CDR3 is TGTGCCAGCAGCCCAATACTAGCGGGGACGCAGTATTTT.

The chain combines TRBV20-1 with TRBJ2-3; 7 bases line up with TRBD2. Germline CDR1 reads DFQATT; CDR2 reads SNEGSKA (reference sequence). This CDR3 region has 14 residues. CDR3 residues: CRLGPGTPSGGQYF. The DNA for the CDR3 is TGCAGGCTGGGCCCCGGGACTCCCTCGGGGGGGCAGTATTTT.

This clonotype was picked up many times. DNA of the CDR3: TGCGCCAGCAGCTTGGGGGACAGGGAGGCCGTTTCGAACACCATATATTTT. It translates to CASSLGDREAVSNTIYF. The chain couples TRBV5-1 to TRBJ1-3; TRBD1 agrees at 9 bases. The ends lost 0 bases at V and 7 bases at J; junction bases unmatched: 11. CDR3 size: 17 residues. Germline V lookup: CDR1 SGHRS, CDR2 YFSETQ.